This is a list of T cell receptor beta chains from one sample in a study of blood T cell repertoires in COVID-19. Sequenced by immunoSEQ multiplex PCR; TCRdb stores in-frame clones only, minus some. The sample shows roughly 210,000 clones, around 86% of them seen only once. Sequenced sample: PBMCs or T cells enriched from blood (not recorded which). The receptors here all came from a man between 25 and 39 years old in a cohort exposed to, infected with or recovered from COVID-19 (not recorded which). Both conserved end residues are part of each CDR3. Fields, in order: D gene, clone size, J gene, V gene, CDR3 DNA, CDR3 protein. D genes are given only for firm matches. The listing skips clone size in some rows; elsewhere it reads once, few, many or a size class.

D: TRBD2; size: NA; J: TRBJ2-3; V: TRBV27; DNA: TGTGCCAGCAGCCGTGCCGCCGGACTAGCGGGAGGGCCGTCGGATACGCAGTATTTT; CDR3: CASSRAAGLAGGPSDTQYF
D: NA; size: once; J: TRBJ1-1; V: TRBV18; DNA: TGTGCCAGCTCACCTACAACCAGCACTGAAGCTTTCTTT; CDR3: CASSPTTSTEAFF
D: NA; size: once; J: TRBJ2-7; V: TRBV29-1; DNA: TGCAGCGTTTCAGGGCCCCCAATTGGGTACGAGCAGTACTTC; CDR3: CSVSGPPIGYEQYF
D: TRBD1; size: NA; J: TRBJ1-5; V: TRBV28; DNA: TGTGCCAGCAGTTTATTTACTTTTCGGACAGGGGGCAATCAGCCCCAGCATTTT; CDR3: CASSLFTFRTGGNQPQHF
D: TRBD1; size: few; J: TRBJ1-2; V: TRBV27; DNA: TGTGCCAGCAGGCGGGACAGAACCCACTATGGCTACACCTTC; CDR3: CASRRDRTHYGYTF
D: TRBD2; size: NA; J: TRBJ2-3; V: TRBV29-1; DNA: TGCAGCGGGTGGACTAGCGGGAGGGATACGCAGTATTTT; CDR3: CSGWTSGRDTQYF
D: NA; size: NA; J: TRBJ2-7; V: TRBV7-9; DNA: TGTGCCAGCAGCTCGCCCGGGGCTAGCGTAGGCGAGCAGTACTTC; CDR3: CASSSPGASVGEQYF
D: NA; size: NA; J: TRBJ2-3; V: TRBV7-3; DNA: TGTGCCAGCAGCCCCGGGGACTTTAACACAGATACGCAGTATTTT; CDR3: CASSPGDFNTDTQYF
D: NA; size: NA; J: TRBJ1-2; V: TRBV6-2/TRBV6-3; DNA: TGTGCCAGCAGTTGGGCAGGAAACTTCTATGGCTACACCTTC; CDR3: CASSWAGNFYGYTF
D: TRBD1; size: NA; J: TRBJ1-2; V: TRBV7-8; DNA: TGTGCCAGCAGCTTAGATCTACAGGGGGCAGGTGGCTACACCTTC; CDR3: CASSLDLQGAGGYTF
D: NA; size: few; J: TRBJ2-7; V: TRBV5-4; DNA: TGTGCCAGCAGCTTGGCTCAGGGGATCGACGAGCAGTACTTC; CDR3: CASSLAQGIDEQYF
D: TRBD1; size: NA; J: TRBJ1-2; V: TRBV9; DNA: TGTGCCAGCAGCGTTCGGACAGGGGGCGAAGCCTATGGCTACACCTTC; CDR3: CASSVRTGGEAYGYTF
D: TRBD1; size: NA; J: TRBJ2-7; V: TRBV27; DNA: TGTGCCAGCAGAAAGCAGGGGGTCTACGAGCAGTACTTC; CDR3: CASRKQGVYEQYF